The 26 T cell receptor beta chains listed next were all sequenced from one sample in a study of blood T cell repertoires in COVID-19. TCRdb's table, derived via immunoSEQ multiplex PCR, lists solely in-frame clones and lacks some. Found here are roughly 230,000 clones, around 81% of them singletons; the top ten hold 6% to 7%. The sample consisted of peripheral blood. The receptors stem from a woman aged 55-70 years with active or convalescent COVID-19.

The chain carries TRBV19 and TRBJ2-7; 8 nucleotides align to TRBD1. Germline CDR1 LNHDA, CDR2 SQIVND (reference sequence). The trim removed 5 bases at V and 1 base at J, leaving 7 bases unmatched. The CDR3 sequence is 15 residues long. The chain's CDR3 is CASSVSGGASYEQYV. The DNA of the CDR3 is TGTGCCAGTAGTGTTTCAGGGGGCGCGTCCTACGAGCAGTACGTC.

The genes are TRBV10-3 and TRBJ1-1; no clear D gene. Per the germline V gene, CDR1 is ENHRY and CDR2 is SYGVKD. V was shortened by 3 bases and J by 12 bases, with 17 bases between the two germline ends. The CDR3 is 13 amino acids. In DNA form, the CDR3 reads TGTGCCATCAGTGATGTCAAGGAGCCGAACCCTTTCTTT. It encodes CAISDVKEPNPFF.

CDR3 protein: CASSPSPGQGNHSPLHF. The CDR3 nucleotides are TGCGCCAGCAGCCCTAGCCCCGGACAGGGAAATCATTCACCCCTCCACTTT. The chain employs TRBV5-1 and TRBJ1-6; 8 nucleotides line up with TRBD1. The germline V gene encodes CDR1 SGHRS and CDR2 YFSETQ. The CDR3 totals 17 residues. The V segment lost 4 bases and the J segment 8 bases; nucleotides outside the gene matches: 14.

The CDR3 protein is CASSPSRGNNQPQHF. In DNA, the CDR3 is TGTGCCAGCTCACCCTCCAGGGGGAACAATCAGCCCCAGCATTTT. The rearrangement uses TRBV18 and TRBJ1-5; 7 nucleotides match TRBD1. The CDR3 runs 15 residues. Trimming took 3 bases from V and 3 from J; bases not matched to a gene: 5. The germline V gene has CDR1 KGHSH and CDR2 LQKENI.

The V call is TRBV24-1, the J call TRBJ2-5; maybe TRBD1 (6 bases). Germline V CDR1 and CDR2: KGHDR, SFDVKD. The CDR3 is 14 residues long. With 2 bases removed from V and 5 bases from J, the gap between germline ends came to 11 bases. CDR3 nucleotide sequence: TGTGCCACCAGTGATTCAGGGGCCGAGGAGACCCAGTACTTC. This encodes CATSDSGAEETQYF.

The V call is TRBV30, the J call TRBJ1-1; the D is unclear. This CDR3 comprises 13 residues. Germline V gene sequence: CDR1 GTSNPN, CDR2 SVGIG (reference sequence). V was trimmed by 2 bases and J by 0 bases, leaving 7 bases between them. This CDR3 is CAWSLTMNTEAFF. CDR3 coding DNA: TGTGCCTGGAGTCTGACAATGAACACTGAAGCTTTCTTT.

V gene TRBV2 combines with J gene TRBJ1-2, with a tentative D call TRBD1 (5 bases). The CDR3 is made up of 14 amino acids. From germline, CDR1 is SNHLY and CDR2 FYNNEI. V shed 4 bases and J shed 3 bases, with 12 bases lying between them. CDR3 sequence (DNA): TGTGCCAGCAGTGTTTCGGGCAGGGACTATGGCTACACCTTC. Amino acids: CASSVSGRDYGYTF. The entire variable domain, with the rest obtained from reference TRBV2 and TRBJ1-2, is as follows: EPEVTQTPSHQVTQMGQEVILRCVPISNHLYFYWYRQILGQKVEFLVSFYNNEISEKSEIFDDQFSVERPDGSNFTLKIRSTKLEDSAMYFCASSVSGRDYGYTFGSGTRLTVV.

The chain combines TRBV6-6 with TRBJ2-3; the match to TRBD2 covers 14 bases. Germline V gene lookup returns CDR1 MNHNY and CDR2 SVGAGI (reference sequence). With 5 bases clipped from V and 2 bases from J, the junction kept 6 bases outside the gene matches. The CDR3 loop spans 17 amino acids. CDR3 protein: CASSPWTSGRSTDTQYF. The DNA for the CDR3 is TGTGCCAGCAGTCCTTGGACTAGCGGGAGGTCCACAGATACGCAGTATTTT.

The rearrangement joins TRBV5-6 to TRBJ2-2; a possible D gene is TRBD1 (5 bases). V shed 2 bases and J shed 8 bases, with 19 bases lying between them. Germline CDR1 reads SGHDT; CDR2 reads YYEEEE. The length of the CDR3 is 16 residues. CDR3 amino acids: CASSFGQGMYMGELFF. The DNA of the CDR3 is TGTGCCAGCAGCTTCGGGCAGGGAATGTATATGGGGGAGCTGTTTTTT.

The chain uses TRBV5-5 and TRBJ2-5, with TRBD1 matching 9 bases. V was pared by 2 bases and J by 1 base, with 3 bases of the junction left unmatched. The V gene's germline CDR1 is SGHKS and CDR2 YYEKEE (reference sequence). There are 15 residues in the CDR3. CDR3 DNA sequence: TGTGCCAGCAGCTTAGGGACAGGGCCCCAAGAGACCCAGTACTTC. This codes for CASSLGTGPQETQYF.

This clone was detected only once. V is TRBV4-2 and J is TRBJ1-5, with D perhaps TRBD1 (5 bases). The ends were cut back, 3 bases at V and 0 bases at J, with 18 bases in the middle. Germline V gene lookup returns CDR1 LGHNA and CDR2 YNFKEQ. This CDR3 is 18 amino acids long. The CDR3 DNA is TGTGCCAGCAGCCAGGGGGGGATAGGGTCCTATAGCAATCAGCCCCAGCATTTT. Translating it yields CASSQGGIGSYSNQPQHF.

The count of this clone is one. The V call is TRBV6-5, the J call TRBJ1-2, with 7 positions matching TRBD1. The CDR3 is made up of 14 amino acids. V gave up 3 bases and J gave up 2 bases; unmatched junction bases: 3. Germline V gene sequence: CDR1 MNHEY, CDR2 SVGAGI. CDR3 loop: CASSYVGGNYGYTF. Written as DNA, the CDR3 is TGTGCCAGCAGTTATGTAGGGGGCAACTATGGCTACACCTTC.

A single count supports this clone. This chain connects TRBV6-5 to TRBJ1-4, with 7 bases that match TRBD1. This CDR3 has 14 residues. V lost 2 bases to trimming and J lost 7 bases; unmatched junction nucleotides: 4. From germline, CDR1 is MNHEY and CDR2 SVGAGI. CDR3 nucleotides: TGTGCCAGCAGTTACAGGGGGCGCGGTGAAAAACTGTTTTTT. The encoded protein is CASSYRGRGEKLFF.

The chain is built from TRBV5-6 and TRBJ1-2; D is unclear. Germline V gene sequence: CDR1 SGHDT, CDR2 YYEEEE. The CDR3 sequence is 16 residues long. V was trimmed by 3 bases and J by 8 bases, leaving 23 bases between them. The CDR3 is CASSSPTRPNYKGYTF. CDR3 nucleotide sequence: TGTGCCAGCAGCTCTCCGACCCGACCCAACTATAAGGGCTACACCTTC.

This chain joins TRBV4-1 and TRBJ2-1; D not certain. CDR1 and CDR2 from the germline V gene are MGHRA and YSYEKL. This CDR3 region has 15 residues. Between the trimmed V and J ends, which lost 0 bases and 2 bases, there was a span of 8 bases. The CDR3 here is CASSQDWAPYNEQFF. The CDR3 nucleotides read TGCGCCAGCAGCCAAGATTGGGCCCCCTACAATGAGCAGTTCTTC.

The genes are TRBV5-1 and TRBJ1-1; 8 bases are shared with TRBD1. The J segment lost 5 bases and the V segment lost 4 bases, leaving 10 bases of the junction unmatched. This CDR3 region has 15 residues. Germline V gene sequence: CDR1 SGHRS, CDR2 YFSETQ. CDR3 amino acids: CASSVHGQGRTEAFF. The CDR3 DNA reads as TGCGCCAGCAGCGTACATGGACAGGGAAGGACTGAAGCTTTCTTT.

This clone was seen more than once but under ten times. The J gene is TRBJ2-2, the V gene TRBV13; D is perhaps TRBD2 (7 bases). The germline CDR1 and CDR2 sequences are PRHDT and FYEKMQ (reference sequence). Between the trimmed V and J ends, which lost 5 bases and 4 bases, there was a span of 17 bases. There are 16 residues in the CDR3. CDR3: CASSPLGGRFTGELFF. The CDR3 DNA reads TGTGCCAGCAGCCCTCTCGGGGGGCGGTTCACCGGGGAGCTGTTTTTT.

This clone was detected once. The chain joins TRBV7-3 to TRBJ2-1; the match to TRBD2 covers 13 bases. The junction had 5 bases not matched to a gene; V was cut back by 5 bases and J by 4 bases. CDR3 length: 16 residues. Germline values: CDR1 SGHTA, CDR2 FQGTGA. CDR3 protein: CASSVTSGRTYNEQFF. Written as DNA, the CDR3 is TGTGCCAGCAGCGTGACTAGCGGGAGGACGTACAATGAGCAGTTCTTC.

The chain carries TRBV7-9 and TRBJ1-3, with D maybe TRBD1 (5 bases). The CDR3 has 16 residues. The V end lost 5 bases, the J end lost 2 bases, and 16 bases lay between the germline ends. CDR1 and CDR2 from the germline V gene are SEHNR and FQNEAQ (reference sequence). The CDR3 nucleotides are TGTGCCAGCAGCCGAAGAGCAGGGTCCCCTGGAAACACCATATATTTT. Amino acids: CASSRRAGSPGNTIYF.

The table lists this clone with a count of one. This chain joins TRBV29-1 and TRBJ1-1, with unresolved D. Germline loops: CDR1 SQVTM, CDR2 ANQGSEA. CDR3 size: 16 residues. V was trimmed by 6 bases and J by 0 bases, leaving 20 bases between them. CDR3 nucleotide sequence: TGCAGCGTACGTAATACCTTGACAACCTTGAACACTGAAGCTTTCTTT. It codes for CSVRNTLTTLNTEAFF. The complete variable domain, with remaining parts taken from reference TRBV29-1 and TRBJ1-1, reads SAVISQKPSRDICQRGTSLTIQCQVDSQVTMMFWYRQQPGQSLTLIATANQGSEATYESGFVIDKFPISRPNLTFSTLTVSNMSPEDSSIYLCSVRNTLTTLNTEAFFGQGTRLTVV.

The V and J genes are TRBV11-3 and TRBJ2-7; 7 bases are shared with TRBD2. CDR1 is SGHNT and CDR2 is YENEEA in the germline V gene. V gave up 5 bases and J gave up 1 base; unmatched junction bases: 11. The CDR3 extends over 16 amino acids. CDR3 region: CASSPGGAGRSYEQYF. The DNA for the CDR3 is TGTGCCAGCAGCCCTGGCGGAGCGGGGAGGTCCTACGAGCAGTACTTC. Full variable domain (remainder filled in from reference TRBV11-3 and TRBJ2-7): EAGVVQSPRYKIIEKKQPVAFWCNPISGHNTLYWYLQNLGQGPELLIRYENEEAVDDSQLPKDRFSAERLKGVDSTLKIQPAELGDSAVYLCASSPGGAGRSYEQYFGPGTRLTVT.

V and J are TRBV25-1 and TRBJ2-1; possibly TRBD1 for D (5 bases). This CDR3 region has 13 residues. Trimming pared 1 base from V and 11 bases from J, leaving 12 bases between. Germline values: CDR1 MGHDK, CDR2 SYGVNS. This CDR3 is CASSEFGGQKQFF. CDR3 DNA: TGTGCCAGCAGTGAATTTGGCGGACAAAAGCAGTTCTTC.

The table lists this clone with a count of one. The chain uses TRBV20-1 and TRBJ2-1; the match to TRBD2 covers 13 bases. The V gene's germline CDR1 is DFQATT and CDR2 SNEGSKA (reference sequence). Trimming took 3 bases from V and 7 from J; bases not matched to a gene: 6. This CDR3 region has 15 residues. CDR3 coding DNA: TGCAGTGCTAGTAGGGGACTAGCGGGATTGAATGAGCAGTTCTTC. This translates into CSASRGLAGLNEQFF.

The V gene is TRBV29-1, the J gene TRBJ2-1; no clear D. V was trimmed by 0 bases and J by 2 bases, leaving 14 bases between them. The germline V gene encodes CDR1 SQVTM and CDR2 ANQGSEA. The CDR3 length is 16 residues. The CDR3 is CSVEDQTAETYNEQFF. The CDR3 DNA reads TGCAGCGTTGAAGATCAAACGGCGGAGACCTACAATGAGCAGTTCTTC.

The chain recombines TRBV2 with TRBJ2-1; D remains unclear. Trimming pared 7 bases from V and 5 bases from J, leaving 9 bases between. This CDR3 has 12 residues. From germline, CDR1 is SNHLY and CDR2 FYNNEI. CDR3 DNA: TGTGCCAGCACTATCCAAAACAATGAGCAGTTCTTC. As protein: CASTIQNNEQFF. The full variable domain, with the rest looked up from reference TRBV2 and TRBJ2-1, is EPEVTQTPSHQVTQMGQEVILRCVPISNHLYFYWYRQILGQKVEFLVSFYNNEISEKSEIFDDQFSVERPDGSNFTLKIRSTKLEDSAMYFCASTIQNNEQFFGPGTRLTVL.

Details on this clone: A read error may produce the germline difference seen at one junction end. The chain has TRBV4-1 and TRBJ1-4, with 10 bases fitting TRBD1. The CDR3 consists of 13 residues. The germline gives CDR1 MGHRA, CDR2 YSYEKL. For the CDR3, the DNA is TGCGCCAGCAGCCAAACCGACGGGACAGGGGAGATCTTT. Amino acid sequence: CASSQTDGTGEIF.